This TCR beta chain was obtained from a study of Ad26.COV2.S vaccination and SARS-CoV-2 variants. Study background: Enrollment placed the donor in the COV1001 Ad26.COV2.S trial arm. Participants got Ad26.COV2.S intramuscularly, once or twice 56 days apart.

Profiling relied on immunoSEQ multiplex PCR, and the TCRdb table lists in-frame clones only, not all of them. The sample lists under 400,000 clones, around 90% occurring once. This CDR3 is 12 amino acids long. Germline V gene sequence: CDR1 MGHRA, CDR2 YSYEKL. Trimming stripped 1 base from V and 4 bases from J, with 5 bases between. Treatment here: around 19 received Ad26.COV2.S at low or high dose, single or two shots; 5 received placebo; per-sample allocation not given. On day 63 after the first injection, vaccine and placebo recipients gave samples. The donor's status was that of an adult aged 18-55 years in Boston.

The chain carries TRBV4-1 and TRBJ2-7; D is ambiguous. The input for sequencing was peripheral blood, taken in a trial of Ad26.COV2.S vaccine versus placebo. The TCR originated in a person aged 18 to 59 who received the Ad26.COV2.S COVID-19 vaccine or a placebo. The CDR3 coding sequence is TGCGCCAGCAGCCAAGGCCCGTACGAGCAGTACTTC. Amino acids: CASSQGPYEQYF.